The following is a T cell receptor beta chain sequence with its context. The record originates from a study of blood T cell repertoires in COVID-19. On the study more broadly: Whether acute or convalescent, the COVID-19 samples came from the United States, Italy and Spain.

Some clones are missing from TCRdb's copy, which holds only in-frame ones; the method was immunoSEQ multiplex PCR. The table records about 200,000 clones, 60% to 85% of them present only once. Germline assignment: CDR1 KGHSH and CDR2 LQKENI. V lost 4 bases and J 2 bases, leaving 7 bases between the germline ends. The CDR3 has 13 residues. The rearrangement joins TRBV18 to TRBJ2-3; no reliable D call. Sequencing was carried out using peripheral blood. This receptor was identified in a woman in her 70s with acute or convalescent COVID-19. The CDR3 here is CASSHLPTDTQYF. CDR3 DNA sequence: TGTGCCAGCTCACACCTACCCACAGATACGCAGTATTTT.